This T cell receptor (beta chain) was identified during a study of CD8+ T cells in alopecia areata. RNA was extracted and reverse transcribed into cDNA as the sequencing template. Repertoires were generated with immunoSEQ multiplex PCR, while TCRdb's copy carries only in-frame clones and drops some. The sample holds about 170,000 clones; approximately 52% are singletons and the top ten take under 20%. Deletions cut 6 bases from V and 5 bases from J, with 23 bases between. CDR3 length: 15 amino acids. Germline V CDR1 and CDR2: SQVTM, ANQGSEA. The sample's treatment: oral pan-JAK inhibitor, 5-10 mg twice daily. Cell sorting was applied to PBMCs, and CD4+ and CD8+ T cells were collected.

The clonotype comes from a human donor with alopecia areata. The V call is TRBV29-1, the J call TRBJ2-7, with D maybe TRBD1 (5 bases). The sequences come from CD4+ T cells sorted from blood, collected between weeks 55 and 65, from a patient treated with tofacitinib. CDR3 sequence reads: CSVANQGPYGHEQYF. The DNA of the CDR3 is TGCAGCGTCGCGAACCAGGGCCCTTACGGCCACGAGCAGTACTTC.